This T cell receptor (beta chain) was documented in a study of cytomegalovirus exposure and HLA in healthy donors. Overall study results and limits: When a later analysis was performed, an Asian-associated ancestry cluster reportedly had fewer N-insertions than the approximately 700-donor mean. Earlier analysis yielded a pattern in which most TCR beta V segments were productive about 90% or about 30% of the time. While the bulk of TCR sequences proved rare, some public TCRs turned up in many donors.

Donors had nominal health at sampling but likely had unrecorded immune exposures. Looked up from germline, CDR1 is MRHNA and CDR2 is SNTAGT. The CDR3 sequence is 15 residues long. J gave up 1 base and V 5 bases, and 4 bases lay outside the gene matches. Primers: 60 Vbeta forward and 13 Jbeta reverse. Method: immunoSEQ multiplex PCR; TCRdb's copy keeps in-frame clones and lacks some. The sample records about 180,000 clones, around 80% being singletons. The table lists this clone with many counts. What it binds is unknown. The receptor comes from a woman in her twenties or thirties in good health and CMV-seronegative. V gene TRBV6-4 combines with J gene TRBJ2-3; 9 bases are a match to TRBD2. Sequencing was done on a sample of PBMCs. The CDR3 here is CASSTASGGTDTQYF. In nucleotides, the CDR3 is TGTGCCAGCAGTACGGCTAGCGGGGGCACAGATACGCAGTATTTT.